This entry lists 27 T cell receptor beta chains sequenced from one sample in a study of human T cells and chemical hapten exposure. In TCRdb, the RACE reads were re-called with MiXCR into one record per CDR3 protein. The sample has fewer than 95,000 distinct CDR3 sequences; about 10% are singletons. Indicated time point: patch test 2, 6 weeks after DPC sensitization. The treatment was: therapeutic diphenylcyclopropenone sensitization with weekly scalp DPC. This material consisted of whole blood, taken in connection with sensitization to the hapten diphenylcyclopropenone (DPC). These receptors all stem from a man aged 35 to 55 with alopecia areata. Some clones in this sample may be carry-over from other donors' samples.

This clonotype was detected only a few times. The CDR3: CASSQSSGQGRGEAFF. CDR3 DNA: TGTGCCAGCTCACAATCCTCGGGACAGGGGAGGGGTGAAGCTTTCTTT. The rearrangement uses TRBV18 and TRBJ1-1, with 10 bases lining up with TRBD1. The germline CDR1 and CDR2 sequences are KGHSH and LQKENI. There are 16 residues in the CDR3. V lost 4 bases to trimming and J lost 7 bases; unmatched junction nucleotides: 12.

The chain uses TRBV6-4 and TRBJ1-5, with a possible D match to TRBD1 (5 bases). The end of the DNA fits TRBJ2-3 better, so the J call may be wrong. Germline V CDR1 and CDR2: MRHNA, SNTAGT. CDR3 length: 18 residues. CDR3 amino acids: CASSEGRRDAYSNQPQYF. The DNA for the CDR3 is TGTGCCAGCAGTGAGGGTCGCAGGGATGCTTATAGCAATCAGCCCCAGTATTTT.

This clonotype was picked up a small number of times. CDR3 nucleotide sequence: TGTGCCAGCAGTCTAAATAGGGTAAGAGGCGACAATGAGCAGTTCTTC. Protein sequence: CASSLNRVRGDNEQFF. V is TRBV6-2 or TRBV6-3 and J is TRBJ2-1, with unresolved D. V was pared by 5 bases and J by 5 bases, with 19 bases between. CDR3 length: 16 residues. The germline V gene has CDR1 MNHEY and CDR2 SVGEGT.

The CDR3 spells CASSSRSAGVNTGELFF. The CDR3 DNA is TGTGCCAGCAGTTCCCGGTCAGCGGGAGTCAACACCGGGGAGCTGTTTTTT. The chain combines TRBV7-2 with TRBJ2-2, with 8 positions matching TRBD2. Germline loops: CDR1 SGHTA, CDR2 FQGNSA. This CDR3 is built from 17 residues. Trimming cost V 6 bases and J 2 bases; bases outside gene matches: 11.

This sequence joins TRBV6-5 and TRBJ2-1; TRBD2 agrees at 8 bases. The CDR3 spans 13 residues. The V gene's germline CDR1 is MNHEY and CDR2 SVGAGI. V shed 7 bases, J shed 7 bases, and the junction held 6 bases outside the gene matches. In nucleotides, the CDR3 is TGTGCCAGCACCACTAGCGGACGGAATGAGCAGTTCTTC. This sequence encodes CASTTSGRNEQFF.

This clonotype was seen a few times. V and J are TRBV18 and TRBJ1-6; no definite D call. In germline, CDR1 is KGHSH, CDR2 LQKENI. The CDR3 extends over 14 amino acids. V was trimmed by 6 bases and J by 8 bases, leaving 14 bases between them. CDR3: CASSENREHSPLHF. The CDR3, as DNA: TGTGCCAGCTCCGAGAATCGAGAACATTCACCCCTCCACTTT. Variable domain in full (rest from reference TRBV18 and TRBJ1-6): NAGVMQNPRHLVRRRGQEARLRCSPMKGHSHVYWYRQLPEEGLKFMVYLQKENIIDESGMPKERFSAEFPKEGPSILRIQQVVRGDSAAYFCASSENREHSPLHFGNGTRLTVT.

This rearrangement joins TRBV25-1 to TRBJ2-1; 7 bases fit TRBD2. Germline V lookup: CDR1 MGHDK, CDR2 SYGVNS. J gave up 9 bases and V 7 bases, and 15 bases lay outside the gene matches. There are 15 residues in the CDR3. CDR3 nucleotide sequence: TGTGCCAGCAATGGGTTGCGGGAGAATAAGATTGAGCAGTTCTTC. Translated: CASNGLRENKIEQFF.

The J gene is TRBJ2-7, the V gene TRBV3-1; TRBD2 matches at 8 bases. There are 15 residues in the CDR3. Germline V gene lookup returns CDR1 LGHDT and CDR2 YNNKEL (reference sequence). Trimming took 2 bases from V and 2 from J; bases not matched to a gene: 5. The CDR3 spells CASSQKAGAAYEQYF. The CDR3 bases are TGTGCCAGCAGCCAAAAAGCGGGAGCCGCCTACGAGCAGTACTTC.

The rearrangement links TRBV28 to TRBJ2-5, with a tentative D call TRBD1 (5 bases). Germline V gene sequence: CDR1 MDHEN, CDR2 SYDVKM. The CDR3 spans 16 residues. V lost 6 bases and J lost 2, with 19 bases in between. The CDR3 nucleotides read TGTGCCAGCAGCAGAGAAAGAAGGTCAGGGCAAGAGACCCAGTACTTC. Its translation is CASSRERRSGQETQYF. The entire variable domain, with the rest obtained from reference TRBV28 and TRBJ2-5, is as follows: DVKVTQSSRYLVKRTGEKVFLECVQDMDHENMFWYRQDPGLGLRLIYFSYDVKMKEKGDIPEGYSVSREKKERFSLILESASTNQTSMYLCASSRERRSGQETQYFGPGTRLLVL.

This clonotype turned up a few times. The CDR3 DNA sequence: TGTGCCAGTAGTGTAAGACAGGTCGGCATTCAGTACTTC. This sequence encodes CASSVRQVGIQYF. The chain has TRBV19 and TRBJ2-4, with D possibly being TRBD1 (6 bases). Germline V gene data show CDR1 as LNHDA and CDR2 as SQIVND (reference sequence). The ends were cut back, 5 bases at V and 9 bases at J, with 14 bases in the middle. This CDR3 comprises 13 residues.

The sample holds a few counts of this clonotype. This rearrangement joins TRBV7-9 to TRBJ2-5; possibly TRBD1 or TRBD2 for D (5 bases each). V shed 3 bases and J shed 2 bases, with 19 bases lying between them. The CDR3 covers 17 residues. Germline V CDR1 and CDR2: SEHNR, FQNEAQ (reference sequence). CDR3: CASSFSWGGQAQETQYF. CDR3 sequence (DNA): TGTGCCAGCAGCTTCTCTTGGGGCGGGCAGGCACAAGAGACCCAGTACTTC.

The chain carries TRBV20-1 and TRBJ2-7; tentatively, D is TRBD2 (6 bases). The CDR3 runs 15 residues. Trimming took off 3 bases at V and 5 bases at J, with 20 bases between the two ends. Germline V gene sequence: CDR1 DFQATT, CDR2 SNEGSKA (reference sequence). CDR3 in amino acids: CSASHVLDRGNEQYF. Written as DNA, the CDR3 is TGCAGTGCTAGTCACGTCTTAGATCGCGGGAACGAGCAGTACTTC.

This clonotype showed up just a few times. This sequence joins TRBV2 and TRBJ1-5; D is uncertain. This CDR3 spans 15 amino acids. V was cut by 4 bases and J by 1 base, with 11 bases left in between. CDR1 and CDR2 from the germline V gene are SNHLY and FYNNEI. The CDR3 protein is CASSVRTASNQPQHF. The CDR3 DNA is TGTGCCAGCAGTGTTAGAACAGCAAGCAATCAGCCCCAGCATTTT.

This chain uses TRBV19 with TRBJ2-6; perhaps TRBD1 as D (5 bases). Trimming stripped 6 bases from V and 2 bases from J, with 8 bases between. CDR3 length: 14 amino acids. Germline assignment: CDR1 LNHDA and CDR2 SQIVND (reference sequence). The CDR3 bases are TGTGCCAGTAGCCCAGGGACTGGGGCCAACGTCCTGACTTTC. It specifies CASSPGTGANVLTF.

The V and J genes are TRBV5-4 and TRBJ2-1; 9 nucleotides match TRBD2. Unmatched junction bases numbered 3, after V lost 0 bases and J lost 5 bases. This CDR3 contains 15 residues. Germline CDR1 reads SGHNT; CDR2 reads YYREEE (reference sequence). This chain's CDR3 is CASSLALAGNNEQFF. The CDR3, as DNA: TGTGCCAGCAGCTTGGCCCTAGCGGGAAACAATGAGCAGTTCTTC.

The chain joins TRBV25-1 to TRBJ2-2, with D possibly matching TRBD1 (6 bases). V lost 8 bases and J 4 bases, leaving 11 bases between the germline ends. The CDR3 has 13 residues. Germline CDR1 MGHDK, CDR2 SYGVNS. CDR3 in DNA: TGTGCCAGCTCGGGACACCCCACCGGGGAGCTGTTTTTT. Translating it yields CASSGHPTGELFF.

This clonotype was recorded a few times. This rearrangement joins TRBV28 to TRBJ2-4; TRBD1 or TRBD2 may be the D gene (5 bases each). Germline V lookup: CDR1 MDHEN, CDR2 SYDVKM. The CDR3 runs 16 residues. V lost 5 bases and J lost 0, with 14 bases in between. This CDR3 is CASSPRDLVAKNIQYF. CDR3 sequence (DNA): TGTGCCAGCAGTCCGAGGGACCTAGTAGCCAAAAACATTCAGTACTTC.

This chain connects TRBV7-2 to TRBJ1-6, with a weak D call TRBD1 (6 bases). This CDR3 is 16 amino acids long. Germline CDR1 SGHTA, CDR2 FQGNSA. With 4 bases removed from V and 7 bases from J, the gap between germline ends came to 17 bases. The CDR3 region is CASSSPWAGANSPLHF. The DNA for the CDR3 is TGTGCCAGCAGCTCCCCTTGGGCAGGGGCGAATTCACCCCTCCACTTT.

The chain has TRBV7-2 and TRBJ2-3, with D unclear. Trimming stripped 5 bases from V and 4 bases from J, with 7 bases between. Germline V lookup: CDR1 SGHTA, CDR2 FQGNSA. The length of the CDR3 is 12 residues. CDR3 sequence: CASSPFPDTQYF. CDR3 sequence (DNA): TGTGCCAGCAGCCCTTTCCCAGATACGCAGTATTTT.

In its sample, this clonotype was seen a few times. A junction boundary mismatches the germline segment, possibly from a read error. The DNA of the CDR3 is TGCAGCGTTGTTACGCCCGGGACCAATCAGCCCCAGCGTTTT. This translates into CSVVTPGTNQPQRF. V is TRBV29-1 and J is TRBJ1-5; possible D gene TRBD1, 5 bases. From germline, CDR1 is SQVTM and CDR2 ANQGSEA. This CDR3 contains 14 residues.

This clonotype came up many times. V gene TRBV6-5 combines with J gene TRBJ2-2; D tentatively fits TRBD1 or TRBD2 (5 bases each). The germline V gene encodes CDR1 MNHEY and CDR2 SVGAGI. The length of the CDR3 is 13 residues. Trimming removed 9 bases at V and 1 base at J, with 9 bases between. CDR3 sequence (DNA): TGTGCCAGTCAGGGAGTGAACACCGGGGAGCTGTTTTTT. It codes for CASQGVNTGELFF.

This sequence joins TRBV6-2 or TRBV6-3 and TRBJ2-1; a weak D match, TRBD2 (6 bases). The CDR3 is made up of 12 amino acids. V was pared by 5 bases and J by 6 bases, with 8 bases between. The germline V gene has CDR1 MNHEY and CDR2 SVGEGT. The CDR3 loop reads CASSQTSNEQFF. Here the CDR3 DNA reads TGTGCCAGCAGTCAGACTAGCAATGAGCAGTTCTTC.

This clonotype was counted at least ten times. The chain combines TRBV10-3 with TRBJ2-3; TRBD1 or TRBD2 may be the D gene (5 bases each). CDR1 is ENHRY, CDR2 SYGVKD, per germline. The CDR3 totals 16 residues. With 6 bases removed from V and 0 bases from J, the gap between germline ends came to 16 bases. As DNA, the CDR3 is TGTGCCATCAGCGGGACCGAGATGCTTAGCACAGATACGCAGTATTTT. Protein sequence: CAISGTEMLSTDTQYF.

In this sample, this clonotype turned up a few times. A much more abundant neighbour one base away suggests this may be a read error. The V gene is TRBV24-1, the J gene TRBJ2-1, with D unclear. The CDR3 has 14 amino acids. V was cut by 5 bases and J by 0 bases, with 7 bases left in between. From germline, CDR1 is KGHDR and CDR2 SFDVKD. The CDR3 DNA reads TGTGCCACCAGTGGCTCAGTCTCCTACAATGAGCAGTTCTTC. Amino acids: CATSGSVSYNEQFF.

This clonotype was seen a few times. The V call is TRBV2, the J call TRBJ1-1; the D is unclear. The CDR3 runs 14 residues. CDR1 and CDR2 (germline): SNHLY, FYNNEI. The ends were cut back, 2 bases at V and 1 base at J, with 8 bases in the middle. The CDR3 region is CASSELGKNTEAFF. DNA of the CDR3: TGTGCCAGCAGTGAACTGGGCAAGAACACTGAAGCTTTCTTT.

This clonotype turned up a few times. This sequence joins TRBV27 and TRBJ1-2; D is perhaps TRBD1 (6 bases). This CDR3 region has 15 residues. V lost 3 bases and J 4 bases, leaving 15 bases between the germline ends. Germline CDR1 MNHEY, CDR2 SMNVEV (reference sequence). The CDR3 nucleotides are TGTGCCAGCAGTTTCTCGCTGGGGGGCGCCTATGGCTACACCTTC. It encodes CASSFSLGGAYGYTF.

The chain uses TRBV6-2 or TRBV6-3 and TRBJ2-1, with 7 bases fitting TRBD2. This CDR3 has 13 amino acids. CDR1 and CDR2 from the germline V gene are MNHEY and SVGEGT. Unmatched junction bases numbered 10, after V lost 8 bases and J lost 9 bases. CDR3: CASFPGGTAEQFF. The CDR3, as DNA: TGTGCCAGCTTTCCGGGAGGAACGGCTGAGCAGTTCTTC.